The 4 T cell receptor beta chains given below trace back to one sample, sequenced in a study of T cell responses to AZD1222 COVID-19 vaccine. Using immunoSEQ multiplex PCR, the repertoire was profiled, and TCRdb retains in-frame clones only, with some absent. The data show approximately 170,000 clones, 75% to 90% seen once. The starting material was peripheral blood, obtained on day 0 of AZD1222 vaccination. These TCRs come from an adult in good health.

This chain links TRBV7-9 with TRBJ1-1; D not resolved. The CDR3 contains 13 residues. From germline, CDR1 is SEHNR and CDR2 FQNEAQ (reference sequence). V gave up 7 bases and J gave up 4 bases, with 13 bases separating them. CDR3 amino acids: CASTLSGSTEAFF. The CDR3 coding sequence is TGTGCCAGCACCCTATCGGGTAGCACTGAAGCTTTCTTT.

CDR3 coding DNA: TGTGCCAGCTCACGGACAACCGGGGGATACGAGCAGTACGTC. Protein product: CASSRTTGGYEQYV. The chain couples TRBV18 to TRBJ2-7, with D tentatively TRBD2 (6 bases). CDR3 length equals 14 residues. V shed 4 bases and J shed 4 bases, with 14 bases lying between them. Germline V lookup: CDR1 KGHSH, CDR2 LQKENI.

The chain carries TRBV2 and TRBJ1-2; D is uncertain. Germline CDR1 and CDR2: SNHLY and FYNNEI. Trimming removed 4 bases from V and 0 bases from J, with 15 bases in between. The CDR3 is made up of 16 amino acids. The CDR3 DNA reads TGTGCCAGCAGTGTACCGCGAGCCGGTCCTAACTATGGCTACACCTTC. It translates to CASSVPRAGPNYGYTF. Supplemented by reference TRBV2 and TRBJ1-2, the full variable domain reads EPEVTQTPSHQVTQMGQEVILRCVPISNHLYFYWYRQILGQKVEFLVSFYNNEISEKSEIFDDQFSVERPDGSNFTLKIRSTKLEDSAMYFCASSVPRAGPNYGYTFGSGTRLTVV.

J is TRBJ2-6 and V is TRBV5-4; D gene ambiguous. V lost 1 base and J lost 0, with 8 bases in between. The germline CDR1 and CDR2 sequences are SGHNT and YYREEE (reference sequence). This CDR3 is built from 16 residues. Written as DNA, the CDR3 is TGTGCCAGCAGCTTGTGGCCAGACTCTGGGGCCAACGTCCTGACTTTC. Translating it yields CASSLWPDSGANVLTF.